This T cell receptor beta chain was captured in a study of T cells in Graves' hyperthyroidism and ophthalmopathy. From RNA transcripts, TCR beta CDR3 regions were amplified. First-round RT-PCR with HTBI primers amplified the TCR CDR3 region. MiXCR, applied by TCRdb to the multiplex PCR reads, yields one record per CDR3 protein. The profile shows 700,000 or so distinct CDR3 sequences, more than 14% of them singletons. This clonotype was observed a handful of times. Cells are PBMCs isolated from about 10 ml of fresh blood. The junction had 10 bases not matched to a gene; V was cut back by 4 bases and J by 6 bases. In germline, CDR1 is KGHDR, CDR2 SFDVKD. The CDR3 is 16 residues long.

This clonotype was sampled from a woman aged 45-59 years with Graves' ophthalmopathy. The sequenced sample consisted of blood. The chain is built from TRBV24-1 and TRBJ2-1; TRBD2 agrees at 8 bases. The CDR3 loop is CATSDPSGSLSNEQFF. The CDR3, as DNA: TGTGCCACCAGTGACCCCAGCGGGAGCCTTAGCAATGAGCAGTTCTTC.